This T cell receptor beta chain was observed in a study of T cell changes during pregnancy in multiple sclerosis. V lost 6 bases, J lost 0 bases, and 9 bases lay in between. CDR3 length: 14 residues. Germline loops: CDR1 MNHEY, CDR2 SMNVEV (reference sequence). This table comes from immunoSEQ multiplex PCR, and its TCRdb copy is limited to in-frame clones, with some not included. The data hold approximately 45,000 clones, with approximately 90% observed a single time. Material: CD8+ T cells from peripheral blood mononuclear cells, obtained in the second trimester of pregnancy. This TCR came from a female donor with multiple sclerosis, enrolled in a pregnancy study. The J gene is TRBJ1-3, the V gene TRBV27; D gene ambiguous. CDR3 in amino acids: CASREGVSGNTIYF. The CDR3, as DNA: TGTGCCAGCAGGGAAGGAGTCTCTGGAAACACCATATATTTT.